This T cell receptor (beta chain) was retrieved from a study of blood T cell repertoires in COVID-19. The wider study: Nucleic acid was either cDNA or gDNA, and it came from T cells, B-cell-depleted T cells, or PBMCs.

Libraries were prepared by immunoSEQ multiplex PCR; TCRdb keeps only in-frame clonotypes and omits some of them. The sample holds fewer than 250,000 clones, around 85% seen once. This clonotype was sampled from a woman between 45 and 60 years old with acute or convalescent COVID-19. Sequencing was done on a sample of peripheral blood.

Written as DNA, the CDR3 is TGTGCCAGTAGCGACAGGGACGGCTACACCTTC. It translates to CASSDRDGYTF. This rearrangement joins TRBV19 to TRBJ1-2, with 7 bases lining up with TRBD1. Germline values: CDR1 LNHDA, CDR2 SQIVND (reference sequence). CDR3 length: 11 residues. Unmatched junction bases numbered 3, after V lost 6 bases and J lost 8 bases.